Sequencing of this T cell receptor beta chain was carried out in a study of T-cell reconstitution after alpha-beta-depleted transplantation in children. This CDR3 has 12 amino acids. Between the trimmed V and J ends, which lost 3 bases and 1 base, there was a span of 7 bases. The germline V gene has CDR1 DFQATT and CDR2 SNEGSKA (reference sequence). The TCRbeta library was prepared with unique molecular identifiers. One entry per CDR3 protein results from TCRdb running MiXCR on the PCR reads. In the table there are some 500,000 distinct CDR3 sequences, 18% of which are singletons. The clonotype originates from a human donor who donated a stem cell graft to a child with acute lymphoblastic leukemia. Sequences were derived from PBMCs from the stem cell graft donor, sampled from the stem cell graft. This rearrangement joins TRBV20-1 to TRBJ2-7; D is unclear. The CDR3 loop reads CSASVGSYEQYF. The CDR3 nucleotides read TGCAGTGCTAGTGTCGGTTCCTACGAGCAGTACTTC.